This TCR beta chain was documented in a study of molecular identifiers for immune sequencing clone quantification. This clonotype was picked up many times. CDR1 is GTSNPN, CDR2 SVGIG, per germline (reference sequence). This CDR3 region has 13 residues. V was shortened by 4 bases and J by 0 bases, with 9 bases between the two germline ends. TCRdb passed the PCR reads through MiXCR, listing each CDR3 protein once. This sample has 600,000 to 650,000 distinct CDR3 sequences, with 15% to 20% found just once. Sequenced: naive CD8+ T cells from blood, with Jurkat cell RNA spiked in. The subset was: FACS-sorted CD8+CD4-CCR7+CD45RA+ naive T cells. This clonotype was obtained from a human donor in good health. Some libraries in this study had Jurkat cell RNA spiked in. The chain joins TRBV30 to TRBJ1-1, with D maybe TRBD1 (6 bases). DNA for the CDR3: TGTGCCTGGAACACAGGGTTGAACACTGAAGCTTTCTTT. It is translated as CAWNTGLNTEAFF.